Below, 18 T cell receptor beta chains from the same sample are listed, as sequenced in a study of cytomegalovirus exposure and HLA in healthy donors. Vbeta (60) and Jbeta (13) primers were used in the PCR. TCRdb keeps only in-frame clones here, not all; method: immunoSEQ multiplex PCR. The sample gives about 94,000 clones, approximately 66% of which show up once; about 3.9% is in the top ten. Sequencing used PBMCs. These receptors all stem from a man aged 25-45 years in good health and CMV-seronegative.

The V and J genes are TRBV2 and TRBJ2-3, with 7 bases identical to TRBD2. Per germline, CDR1 SNHLY and CDR2 FYNNEI. The CDR3 has 17 amino acids. J was trimmed by 0 bases and V by 4 bases; bases with no gene match: 10. The CDR3 is CASSARRGYPSTDTQYF. The CDR3 DNA sequence: TGTGCCAGCAGTGCCCGGCGGGGGTATCCTAGCACAGATACGCAGTATTTT.

This rearrangement joins TRBV9 to TRBJ2-5; 9 bases map to TRBD2. CDR1 and CDR2 from the germline V gene are SGDLS and YYNGEE. V lost 4 bases to trimming and J lost 5 bases; unmatched junction nucleotides: 12. The CDR3 covers 16 residues. The CDR3 loop reads CASSLGDSGGTETQYF. The CDR3 DNA reads TGTGCCAGCAGCTTGGGGGATAGCGGGGGCACGGAGACCCAGTACTTC.

In regard to this clone: Mismatch with germline at one junction end may stem from a read error. The sample carries other DNA sequences with the same CDR3. V gene TRBV6-1 combines with J gene TRBJ2-7; 10 bases line up with TRBD2. Germline CDR1 and CDR2: MNHNS and SASEGT. The length of the CDR3 is 15 residues. In nucleotides, the CDR3 is TGCGCCAGCACCGCAGGAGCGGGAGGGCCCTCCGAGCAGTACTTC. It specifies CASTAGAGGPSEQYF.

The chain carries TRBV2 and TRBJ2-7; D is undetermined. The CDR3 is 11 amino acids. Germline V lookup: CDR1 SNHLY, CDR2 FYNNEI. Trimming took 7 bases from V and 0 from J, leaving 4 bases between them. CDR3 coding DNA: TGTGCCAGCACAATCTCCTACGAGCAGTACTTC. Encoded protein: CASTISYEQYF.

The chain employs TRBV19 and TRBJ1-4; 7 bases fit TRBD1. V trimming: 2 bases; J trimming: 6 bases; junction bases outside the gene matches: 6. Germline V gene lookup returns CDR1 LNHDA and CDR2 SQIVND (reference sequence). The CDR3 runs to 15 residues. CDR3 sequence reads: CASSISGTDDEKLFF. CDR3 coding DNA: TGTGCCAGTAGTATAAGTGGGACAGATGATGAAAAACTGTTTTTT.

The CDR3 DNA is TGTGCCAGCAGCCCCCGGGGCCAAGAGACCCAGTACTTC. Translation gives CASSPRGQETQYF. V usage is TRBV7-8 and J usage is TRBJ2-5; D may be TRBD2 (5 bases). Between the trimmed V and J ends, which lost 5 bases and 1 base, there was a span of 8 bases. Germline V gives CDR1 SGHVS, CDR2 FQNEAQ. The CDR3 extends over 13 amino acids.

Only a few counts were recorded for this clone. J is TRBJ2-1 and V is TRBV10-2; TRBD1 might be the D (12 bases). V gave up 6 bases and J gave up 8 bases, with 32 bases separating them. Germline-derived CDR1 and CDR2 are WSHSY and SAAADI. The CDR3 totals 19 residues. DNA for the CDR3: TGCGCCAGCAGGACGGGACAGGGGGCGACTAGCGGGAAGGTCGATGAGCAGTTCTTC. Residues: CASRTGQGATSGKVDEQFF.

The chain's CDR3 is CASSYGPGEWPQHF. CDR3 bases: TGTGCCAGCAGCTACGGTCCAGGGGAATGGCCCCAGCATTTT. The chain recombines TRBV6-6 with TRBJ1-5, with D possibly TRBD1 on 6 matching bases. Germline V gene data show CDR1 as MNHNY and CDR2 as SVGAGI (reference sequence). CDR3 length: 14 amino acids. V lost 6 bases to trimming and J lost 9 bases, with 18 bases between them.

The CDR3 loop reads CSVGQGYTEAFF. In DNA, the CDR3 is TGCAGCGTTGGCCAGGGTTACACTGAAGCTTTCTTT. This sequence joins TRBV29-1 and TRBJ1-1, with D perhaps TRBD1 (5 bases). Germline lookup yields CDR1 SQVTM and CDR2 ANQGSEA. Trimming removed 4 bases at V and 3 bases at J, with 9 bases between. This CDR3 is 12 amino acids long.

The DNA of the CDR3 is TGTGCCAGCAGTTGGACAGGCCTAACTTACTTC. This encodes CASSWTGLTYF. The chain joins TRBV2 to TRBJ2-4, with TRBD1 matching 7 bases. From germline, CDR1 is SNHLY and CDR2 FYNNEI. V lost 5 bases to trimming and J lost 16 bases; unmatched junction nucleotides: 8. This CDR3 is 11 amino acids long.

The CDR3 reads CASSWSGTSTDTQYF. The CDR3, as DNA: TGTGCCAGCAGTTGGTCGGGAACTAGCACAGATACGCAGTATTTT. The chain is built from TRBV6-6 and TRBJ2-3, with D maybe TRBD2 (5 bases). From germline, CDR1 is MNHNY and CDR2 SVGAGI (reference sequence). Trimming removed 4 bases at V and 0 bases at J, with 11 bases between. The CDR3 length is 15 residues.

This clone was seen more than once but under ten times. The J gene is TRBJ2-3, the V gene TRBV5-4; 9 bases match TRBD2. V dropped 10 bases and J dropped 6; count of bases not matched to a gene: 6. Germline loops: CDR1 SGHNT, CDR2 YYREEE (reference sequence). This CDR3 spans 12 amino acids. CDR3 amino acids: CAGSGSGDTQYF. CDR3 coding DNA: TGTGCCGGTAGCGGGAGTGGGGATACGCAGTATTTT.

This clone appeared a single time. The V and J genes are TRBV7-6 and TRBJ1-2, with 7 bases aligning to TRBD1. Per the germline V gene, CDR1 is SGHVS and CDR2 is FNYEAQ. This CDR3 is 14 amino acids long. J was trimmed by 2 bases and V by 4 bases; bases with no gene match: 4. The CDR3 sequence: CASSSQTGNYGYTF. The CDR3 DNA is TGTGCCAGCAGCTCCCAGACAGGGAACTATGGCTACACCTTC.

The rearrangement uses TRBV10-3 and TRBJ2-7; D is ambiguous. CDR1 ENHRY and CDR2 SYGVKD come from the germline V gene. Trimming took 11 bases from V and 2 from J, leaving 4 bases between them. The CDR3 covers 9 residues. CDR3 nucleotide sequence: TGTGCCCCCACCTACGAGCAGTACTTC. It specifies CAPTYEQYF.

The V and J genes are TRBV19 and TRBJ2-1; D gene ambiguous. Trimming left V 4 bases short and J 10 bases short, with 14 bases between. This CDR3 spans 13 amino acids. In germline, CDR1 is LNHDA, CDR2 SQIVND (reference sequence). CDR3 amino acids: CASSSGSLTEQFF. The CDR3 nucleotides are TGTGCCAGTAGTAGCGGTTCCCTGACCGAGCAGTTCTTC. Together with reference TRBV19 and TRBJ2-1, the CDR3 gives the full variable domain: DGGITQSPKYLFRKEGQNVTLSCEQNLNHDAMYWYRQDPGQGLRLIYYSQIVNDFQKGDIAEGYSVSREKKESFPLTVTSAQKNPTAFYLCASSSGSLTEQFFGPGTRLTVL.

This clone turned up a few times. V usage is TRBV7-9 and J usage is TRBJ2-7, with 9 bases aligning to TRBD2. Germline trimming cut 2 bases from V and 4 bases from J; bases unmatched to any gene: 6. Germline V gene data show CDR1 as SEHNR and CDR2 as FQNEAQ (reference sequence). The CDR3 length is 15 residues. Here the CDR3 reads CASSLLAGSLYEQYF. For the CDR3, the DNA is TGTGCCAGCAGCTTACTAGCGGGATCGTTATACGAGCAGTACTTC.

With regard to this clone: A junction boundary mismatches the germline segment, possibly from a read error. This chain links TRBV7-9 with TRBJ1-2; no firm D call. CDR3 length: 12 amino acids. Germline V gives CDR1 SEHNR, CDR2 FQNEAQ (reference sequence). The CDR3 nucleotides are TGTTCCAGCACTGAGCGGGACTATGGCTACACCTTC. Amino acid sequence: CSSTERDYGYTF.

This clone was seen more than once but under ten times. J is TRBJ1-4 and V is TRBV30, with 7 bases identical to TRBD1. The germline CDR1 and CDR2 sequences are GTSNPN and SVGIG (reference sequence). Trimming took 1 base from V and 7 from J; bases not matched to a gene: 3. The CDR3 covers 13 residues. CDR3 bases: TGTGCCTGGAGTGGAGGGACAGCTGAAAAACTGTTTTTT. This codes for CAWSGGTAEKLFF.